This entry describes one TCR beta chain. Its antigen is unknown. This sample was taken from a study of T cells in localized non-small cell lung cancer. The adjacent lung that was sampled lay at least 2 cm from the tumor margin and showed no atypia. Only in-frame clones appear in the TCRdb table, and some are missing; sequencing was by immunoSEQ multiplex PCR. The repertoire holds roughly 1,300 clones, with about 35% as singletons. The study's findings and limits: There was higher T cell clonality in uninvolved adjacent lung than in tumor, and it was highest there. Adjacent lung was found to contain a median approximately 60 of the top 100 tumor clones.

The sequence came from a man between 40 and 70 years old with stage I lung adenocarcinoma. This material consisted of normal lung tissue next to the tumor, taken before any cancer treatment.

The CDR3 sequence: CASSIIEGETQYF. CDR3 DNA: TGTGCCAGCTCGATCATAGAAGGGGAGACCCAGTACTTC. The rearrangement links TRBV18 to TRBJ2-5; no clear D. The CDR3 runs to 13 residues. The V and J ends lost 6 bases and 5 bases respectively, with 13 bases between them. Germline assignment: CDR1 KGHSH and CDR2 LQKENI.